The entry below gives a single T cell receptor beta chain sequence along with its context. Its specificity is unknown. The CDR3 sequence is 13 residues long. Trimming at V came to 6 bases and at J to 4 bases, leaving 5 bases not matched to a gene. Germline V gene data show CDR1 as MNHEY and CDR2 as SVGAGI. This record belongs to a study of cytomegalovirus exposure and HLA in healthy donors. Study findings and constraints: CMV antigen specificity of a few CMV-associated chains was confirmed in vitro.

The PCR made use of 60 Vbeta and 13 Jbeta primers. The repertoire was sequenced with immunoSEQ multiplex PCR; TCRdb's copy has only in-frame clones and lacks some. The table has some 170,000 clones, approximately 80% seen once. The sequencing sample was made of PBMCs. This sequence joins TRBV6-5 and TRBJ1-2, with 7 bases that match TRBD1. The clonotype comes from a female donor in good health and CMV-seronegative. This chain's CDR3 is CASSTGTVYGYTF. The DNA for the CDR3 is TGTGCCAGCAGCACCGGGACAGTCTATGGCTACACCTTC.